This passage covers 9 T cell receptor beta chains from one sample sequenced in a study of cytomegalovirus exposure and HLA in healthy donors. The PCR employed 60 Vbeta primers together with 13 Jbeta primers. Profiled with immunoSEQ multiplex PCR; TCRdb holds only in-frame clones, not every one. The table records roughly 280,000 clones, roughly 70% of them present only once. Sequencing was done on a sample of PBMCs. These receptors originate from a female donor in good health and CMV-seronegative.

The CDR3 here is CASSQVYIETQYF. CDR3 DNA: TGCGCCAGCAGCCAAGTGTATATCGAGACCCAGTACTTC. The chain has TRBV4-1 and TRBJ2-5; D remains ambiguous. The germline CDR1 and CDR2 sequences are MGHRA and YSYEKL. This CDR3 has 13 amino acids. The V end was cut by 1 base, the J end by 5 bases, with 8 bases between.

The chain recombines TRBV6-5 with TRBJ1-4, with TRBD1 matching over 7 bases. CDR3 size: 15 residues. Germline lookup yields CDR1 MNHEY and CDR2 SVGAGI. Losses at the gene ends were 5 bases for V and 7 bases for J; bases not matched to a gene: 10. This CDR3 is CASSGAGTVVEKLFF. CDR3 in DNA: TGTGCCAGCAGTGGGGCCGGGACAGTGGTTGAAAAACTGTTTTTT.

The V gene is TRBV2, the J gene TRBJ2-7; possibly TRBD2 for D (6 bases). The V gene lost 4 bases and the J gene lost 7 bases, with 20 bases spanning the gap. The germline CDR1 and CDR2 sequences are SNHLY and FYNNEI. The CDR3 is made up of 15 amino acids. For the CDR3, the DNA is TGTGCCAGCAGTGCACGCGGACGGGGGATTACGGAGCAGTACTTC. Translating it yields CASSARGRGITEQYF.

The rearrangement links TRBV5-1 to TRBJ2-7, with 8 positions matching TRBD1. The CDR3 has 15 residues. J gave up 2 bases and V 5 bases, and 9 bases lay outside the gene matches. CDR1 and CDR2 (germline): SGHRS, YFSETQ. CDR3 DNA: TGCGCCAGCAGTTCCGGGACAGGCGGACCCTACGAGCAGTACTTC. Its translation is CASSSGTGGPYEQYF.

V is TRBV4-2 and J is TRBJ2-7; 9 positions agree with TRBD2. Germline assignment: CDR1 LGHNA and CDR2 YNFKEQ. After removal of 1 base from V and 11 bases from J, the junction contained 15 bases not matched to a gene. The CDR3 has 16 amino acids. The DNA for the CDR3 is TGTGCCAGCAGCCAAGTCATGCTAGCGGGATCCCCTAGGAAGTACTTC. Protein: CASSQVMLAGSPRKYF.

Notes on this clone: Other DNA sequences in this specimen translate into the identical CDR3. This chain uses TRBV7-9 with TRBJ2-5, with D unresolved. Trimming left V 4 bases short and J 7 bases short, with 7 bases between. CDR3 length: 11 amino acids. Looked up from germline, CDR1 is SEHNR and CDR2 is FQNEAQ (reference sequence). The CDR3 here is CASSSGGTQYF. CDR3 nucleotides: TGTGCCAGCAGCTCCGGCGGGACCCAGTACTTC. The full variable domain, with the rest looked up from reference TRBV7-9 and TRBJ2-5, is DTGVSQNPRHKITKRGQNVTFRCDPISEHNRLYWYRQTLGQGPEFLTYFQNEAQLEKSRLLSDRFSAERPKGSFSTLEIQRTEQGDSAMYLCASSSGGTQYFGPGTRLLVL.

The chain uses TRBV2 and TRBJ2-2; D is possibly TRBD2 (5 bases). CDR3 length equals 16 residues. Trimming pared 6 bases from V and 7 bases from J, leaving 21 bases between. Germline CDR1 reads SNHLY; CDR2 reads FYNNEI. The CDR3 loop is CASSEEAGPGVGELFF. In nucleotides, the CDR3 is TGTGCCAGCAGCGAGGAGGCAGGCCCGGGTGTCGGGGAGCTGTTTTTT.

This sequence joins TRBV11-3 and TRBJ2-3; 11 bases fit TRBD2. The CDR3 is 17 amino acids. After removal of 5 bases from V and 1 base from J, the junction contained 8 bases not matched to a gene. Germline values: CDR1 SGHNT, CDR2 YENEEA. The DNA of the CDR3 is TGTGCCAGCAGCCGGGGCCTGACTAGCGGGGGCACAGATACGCAGTATTTT. This codes for CASSRGLTSGGTDTQYF.

This chain connects TRBV7-9 to TRBJ2-7; the match to TRBD2 covers 14 bases. J lost 6 bases, V lost 4 bases, and 5 bases had no gene match. The CDR3 runs to 15 residues. CDR1 and CDR2 (germline): SEHNR, FQNEAQ (reference sequence). The CDR3 DNA reads TGTGCCAGCAGCTCGGGACTAGCGGGAGTTTTCGAGCAGTACTTC. Its protein product is CASSSGLAGVFEQYF.